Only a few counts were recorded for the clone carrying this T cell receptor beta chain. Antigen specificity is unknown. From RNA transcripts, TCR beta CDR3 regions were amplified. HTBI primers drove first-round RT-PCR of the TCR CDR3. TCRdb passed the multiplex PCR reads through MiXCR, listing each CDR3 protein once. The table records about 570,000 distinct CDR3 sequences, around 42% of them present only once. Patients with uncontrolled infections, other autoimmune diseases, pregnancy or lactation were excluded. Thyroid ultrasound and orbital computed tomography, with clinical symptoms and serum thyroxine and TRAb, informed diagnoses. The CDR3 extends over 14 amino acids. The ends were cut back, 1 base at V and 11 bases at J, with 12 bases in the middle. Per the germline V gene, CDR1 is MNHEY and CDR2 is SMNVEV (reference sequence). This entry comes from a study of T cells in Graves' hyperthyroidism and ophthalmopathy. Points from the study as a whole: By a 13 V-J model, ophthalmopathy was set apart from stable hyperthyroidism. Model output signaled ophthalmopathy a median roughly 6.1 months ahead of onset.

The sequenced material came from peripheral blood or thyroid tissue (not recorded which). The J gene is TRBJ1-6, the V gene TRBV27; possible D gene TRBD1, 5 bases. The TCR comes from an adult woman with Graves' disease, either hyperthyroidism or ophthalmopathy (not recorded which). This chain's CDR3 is CASSLYMGGPPLHF. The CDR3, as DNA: TGTGCCAGCAGTTTATATATGGGGGGTCCACCCCTCCACTTT.